Reported below is one T cell receptor (beta chain). The antigen remains undetermined. PBMCs stemmed from around 10 ml fresh peripheral blood. From germline, CDR1 is DFQATT and CDR2 SNEGSKA (reference sequence). The V and J ends lost 2 bases and 0 bases respectively, with 10 bases between them. The CDR3 contains 14 residues. The source material, RNA transcripts, was used to amplify TCR beta CDR3 regions. The primer set for the first-round RT-PCR of the TCR CDR3 was HTBI. TCRdb re-called the multiplex PCR reads with MiXCR, one entry per CDR3 protein. The data show 500,000 to 550,000 distinct CDR3 sequences, 20% to 25% seen once. The sample belongs to a study of T cells in Graves' hyperthyroidism and ophthalmopathy. General observations from the study: The model made its ophthalmopathy prediction, and onset followed a median approximately six months later.

The chain uses TRBV20-1 and TRBJ1-1, with TRBD1 as a possible D gene (6 bases). Sequencing input: blood. The source of this sequence is a man aged 18 to 29 with Graves' hyperthyroidism. The CDR3 DNA follows: TGCAGTGCTAGAAAGACAGGCATGAACACTGAAGCTTTCTTT. Protein sequence: CSARKTGMNTEAFF.